What follows are 23 T cell receptor beta chains derived from one specimen sequenced in a study of T cell repertoires in cytomegalovirus infection. MiXCR, applied by TCRdb to the reads, yields one record per CDR3 protein. The sample lists some 150,000 distinct CDR3 sequences, about 25% occurring once. The material sequenced was PBMCs. Every receptor here comes from a human donor in good health (CMV status not recorded). Some clones in this sample may be carry-over from other donors' samples.

This clonotype was detected a few times. This chain uses TRBV28 with TRBJ1-5; TRBD1 matches at 7 bases. In germline, CDR1 is MDHEN, CDR2 SYDVKM. The V gene end was trimmed by 8 bases and the J gene end by 4 bases; junction bases not matched to a gene: 8. The CDR3 spans 14 residues. The CDR3 sequence: CASGWGDRNQPQHF. Here the CDR3 DNA reads TGTGCCAGCGGATGGGGGGACAGAAATCAGCCCCAGCATTTT. The variable domain in full, with the rest retrieved from reference TRBV28 and TRBJ1-5, is DVKVTQSSRYLVKRTGEKVFLECVQDMDHENMFWYRQDPGLGLRLIYFSYDVKMKEKGDIPEGYSVSREKKERFSLILESASTNQTSMYLCASGWGDRNQPQHFGDGTRLSIL.

The CDR3 DNA is TGTGCCAGCAGTCCGACACTAGCGGGAGTTTACGAGCAGTACTTC. It is translated as CASSPTLAGVYEQYF. This rearrangement joins TRBV6-2 or TRBV6-3 to TRBJ2-7; 11 bases agree with TRBD2. This CDR3 has 15 residues. J was trimmed by 4 bases and V by 5 bases; bases with no gene match: 7. Germline V lookup: CDR1 MNHEY, CDR2 SVGEGT.

This sequence joins TRBV7-6 and TRBJ2-3, with TRBD1 identical over 8 bases. V shed 5 bases and J 1 base; nucleotides not matched to a gene: 8. The germline V gene has CDR1 SGHVS and CDR2 FNYEAQ. CDR3 length equals 16 residues. CDR3 in amino acids: CASSPVDRVGTDTQYF. The CDR3 coding sequence is TGTGCCAGCAGCCCTGTGGACAGGGTCGGCACAGATACGCAGTATTTT.

Points on this clonotype: The junction departs from germline at one end; a sequencing error may be responsible. V usage is TRBV28 and J usage is TRBJ1-5, with D unresolved. The CDR3 sequence is 11 residues long. Germline assignment: CDR1 MDHEN and CDR2 SYDVKM. CDR3 residues: CANSRDQPQHF. In nucleotides, the CDR3 is TGTGCCAACAGTAGGGATCAGCCCCAGCATTTT.

V and J are TRBV7-9 and TRBJ1-4, with 8 bases lining up with TRBD1. Trimming cost V 5 bases and J 7 bases; bases outside gene matches: 6. Germline lookup yields CDR1 SEHNR and CDR2 FQNEAQ (reference sequence). This CDR3 is 14 amino acids long. CDR3 sequence (DNA): TGTGCCAGCAGCCCCAGGACAGGGAGTGAAAAACTGTTTTTT. It translates to CASSPRTGSEKLFF.

Comment on this clonotype: The junction does not match germline at one end; this may be a read error. This sequence joins TRBV7-3 and TRBJ1-2, with D perhaps matching TRBD1 (6 bases). The CDR3 runs to 16 residues. CDR1 and CDR2 from the germline V gene are SGHTA and FQGTGA. Written as DNA, the CDR3 is TGTACCAGCAGCTTAACCCCGCTAGACAGGAGCTATGGCTACACCTTC. Its protein product is CTSSLTPLDRSYGYTF.

The rearrangement links TRBV20-1 to TRBJ2-3, with 8 nucleotides matching TRBD1. The V segment lost 0 bases and the J segment 2 bases; nucleotides outside the gene matches: 7. CDR3 size: 16 residues. The germline CDR1 and CDR2 sequences are DFQATT and SNEGSKA (reference sequence). CDR3 sequence reads: CSARDPGGTHTDTQYF. CDR3 coding DNA: TGCAGTGCTAGAGACCCAGGGGGCACCCACACAGATACGCAGTATTTT.

This clonotype has a handful of counts. The gene calls are TRBV20-1 and TRBJ2-3; D uncertain. The V gene lost 0 bases and the J gene lost 0 bases, with 4 bases spanning the gap. The CDR3 runs to 13 residues. Looked up from germline, CDR1 is DFQATT and CDR2 is SNEGSKA (reference sequence). Here the CDR3 reads CSARDVSTDTQYF. The CDR3 region has the DNA TGCAGTGCTAGAGACGTTAGCACAGATACGCAGTATTTT.

This clonotype has at least ten counts. The chain carries TRBV7-2 and TRBJ2-1; 9 nucleotides match TRBD2. Germline values: CDR1 SGHTA, CDR2 FQGNSA. The CDR3 contains 14 residues. After removal of 5 bases from V and 9 bases from J, the junction contained 8 bases not matched to a gene. The CDR3 DNA follows: TGTGCCAGCAGCCCTCCAGCGGGAGGTCTTGAGCAGTTCTTC. Protein product: CASSPPAGGLEQFF.

The chain joins TRBV7-2 to TRBJ2-2; tentative D call: TRBD1 (6 bases). From germline, CDR1 is SGHTA and CDR2 FQGNSA. V lost 4 bases and J 6 bases, leaving 12 bases between the germline ends. There are 14 residues in the CDR3. The DNA of the CDR3 is TGTGCCAGCAGCTCAGGGGTAGGACCCGGGGAGCTGTTTTTT. Translating it yields CASSSGVGPGELFF.

This clonotype was detected a few times. The chain uses TRBV5-4 and TRBJ2-4, with TRBD2 as a possible D gene (6 bases). Germline CDR1 SGHNT, CDR2 YYREEE (reference sequence). Trimming removed 0 bases from V and 1 base from J, with 17 bases in between. CDR3 length: 18 amino acids. The CDR3 DNA sequence: TGTGCCAGCAGCTTGGAGGGCGGGAAAGGAGGGGCCAAAAACATTCAGTACTTC. Residues: CASSLEGGKGGAKNIQYF.

The chain employs TRBV28 and TRBJ2-7, with 9 nucleotides matching TRBD1. From germline, CDR1 is MDHEN and CDR2 SYDVKM. This CDR3 is 14 amino acids long. Losses at the gene ends were 6 bases for V and 6 bases for J; bases not matched to a gene: 9. CDR3 nucleotide sequence: TGTGCCAGCAGACCTCTCGGGACAGGGCGCGAGCAGTACTTC. This gives the protein CASRPLGTGREQYF.

This clonotype has more than one count but fewer than ten. V gene TRBV27 combines with J gene TRBJ2-5; TRBD2 might be the D (6 bases). The V gene's germline CDR1 is MNHEY and CDR2 SMNVEV (reference sequence). The ends were cut back, 6 bases at V and 4 bases at J, with 18 bases in the middle. This CDR3 has 15 amino acids. As DNA, the CDR3 is TGTGCCAGCAGCCCTAGGGGAGGTCTTTCAGAGACCCAGTACTTC. Its protein product is CASSPRGGLSETQYF.

This clonotype has a count of ten or more. The DNA for the CDR3 is TGTGCCAGCAGTTACCGCCTCTCCCCGAACACCGGGGAGCTGTTTTTT. This gives the protein CASSYRLSPNTGELFF. The rearrangement links TRBV28 to TRBJ2-2; D not resolved. Germline V gene lookup returns CDR1 MDHEN and CDR2 SYDVKM. Deletions cut 4 bases from V and 0 bases from J, with 12 bases between. This CDR3 has 16 residues.

As concerns this clonotype: This may be a read error, as it is one base from a much larger clone. The conserved phenylalanine or tryptophan is not found at the CDR3 terminus, so this likely reflects a read error. V usage is TRBV7-2 and J usage is TRBJ2-1, with TRBD2 matching 13 bases. This CDR3 has 16 residues. The germline gives CDR1 SGHTA, CDR2 FQGNSA. Germline trimming cut 4 bases from V and 7 bases from J; bases unmatched to any gene: 7. The CDR3 loop is CASSSWTSGSMNEQFL. The CDR3 DNA sequence: TGTGCCAGCAGCTCCTGGACTAGCGGGAGTATGAATGAGCAGTTCCTC.

This clonotype was seen at least ten times. The gene calls are TRBV7-8 and TRBJ2-5; the match to TRBD1 covers 9 bases. The CDR3 consists of 15 residues. The germline V gene encodes CDR1 SGHVS and CDR2 FQNEAQ. With 5 bases clipped from V and 4 bases from J, the junction kept 8 bases outside the gene matches. In DNA form, the CDR3 reads TGTGCCAGCAGCCACCCACGACAGGGGGGAGAGACCCAGTACTTC. This encodes CASSHPRQGGETQYF.

The table lists this clonotype with many counts. CDR3 region: CASSEALRSGGPGGELFF. The CDR3 DNA reads as TGTGCCAGCAGTGAAGCGCTTCGGTCGGGGGGGCCCGGCGGGGAGCTGTTTTTT. The rearrangement links TRBV2 to TRBJ2-2; TRBD2 matches 8 bases. V trimming: 0 bases; J trimming: 7 bases; junction bases outside the gene matches: 13. The length of the CDR3 is 18 residues. The germline V gene has CDR1 SNHLY and CDR2 FYNNEI.

This clonotype was picked up many times. A junction end diverges from the germline sequence, so it may reflect a read error. This chain links TRBV7-7 with TRBJ2-1, with TRBD2 matching 9 bases. CDR3 length: 16 amino acids. Germline V lookup: CDR1 SSHAT, CDR2 FNYEAQ (reference sequence). In DNA form, the CDR3 reads TGTGCTAGCAGCTTAGGGCTAGCGGGGCCCAACAATGAGCAGTTCTTC. It translates to CASSLGLAGPNNEQFF.

Only a few counts were recorded for this clonotype. The chain carries TRBV2 and TRBJ1-2; no reliable D call. V dropped 4 bases and J dropped 10 bases, with 13 bases sitting between them. The V gene's germline CDR1 is SNHLY and CDR2 FYNNEI. The CDR3 covers 12 residues. The DNA for the CDR3 is TGTGCCAGCAGTGTGACCGTTAGCGTCTACACCTTC. Protein product: CASSVTVSVYTF. Using reference TRBV2 and TRBJ1-2 for the parts outside the CDR3, the full variable domain is EPEVTQTPSHQVTQMGQEVILRCVPISNHLYFYWYRQILGQKVEFLVSFYNNEISEKSEIFDDQFSVERPDGSNFTLKIRSTKLEDSAMYFCASSVTVSVYTFGSGTRLTVV.

The gene calls are TRBV7-2 and TRBJ2-7; TRBD2 agrees at 8 bases. The V and J ends lost 5 bases and 4 bases, in that order; junction bases with no gene match: 7. This CDR3 comprises 14 residues. Looked up from germline, CDR1 is SGHTA and CDR2 is FQGNSA. The CDR3 DNA is TGTGCCAGCAGCCCGTGGGCTAGCGGGTACGAGCAGTACTTC. Translated, it gives CASSPWASGYEQYF.

This clonotype was observed at least ten times. This chain connects TRBV7-2 to TRBJ1-1; TRBD1 is a possible D gene (5 bases). V was clipped by 1 base and J by 1 base, with 13 bases between them. Germline lookup yields CDR1 SGHTA and CDR2 FQGNSA. CDR3 length equals 16 residues. This CDR3 is CASSLGGTARNTEAFF. The CDR3 DNA is TGTGCCAGCAGCTTAGGCGGGACCGCGAGGAACACTGAAGCTTTCTTT.

This clonotype has only a few counts. V and J are TRBV5-6 and TRBJ1-2; TRBD1 might be the D (5 bases). V shed 0 bases and J shed 6 bases, with 9 bases lying between them. The CDR3 loop spans 13 amino acids. Germline CDR1 and CDR2: SGHDT and YYEEEE. CDR3 nucleotides: TGTGCCAGCAGCTTGGGGGACCCCAATGGCTACACCTTC. Translated: CASSLGDPNGYTF.

This clonotype was recorded a few times. The rearrangement uses TRBV7-8 and TRBJ1-4; 11 bases map to TRBD1. Germline values: CDR1 SGHVS, CDR2 FQNEAQ. The junction had 3 bases not matched to a gene; V was cut back by 8 bases and J by 1 base. The CDR3 extends over 15 amino acids. CDR3: CASQDRGRTNEKLFF. The CDR3 region has the DNA TGTGCCAGCCAGGACAGGGGGCGAACTAATGAAAAACTGTTTTTT.